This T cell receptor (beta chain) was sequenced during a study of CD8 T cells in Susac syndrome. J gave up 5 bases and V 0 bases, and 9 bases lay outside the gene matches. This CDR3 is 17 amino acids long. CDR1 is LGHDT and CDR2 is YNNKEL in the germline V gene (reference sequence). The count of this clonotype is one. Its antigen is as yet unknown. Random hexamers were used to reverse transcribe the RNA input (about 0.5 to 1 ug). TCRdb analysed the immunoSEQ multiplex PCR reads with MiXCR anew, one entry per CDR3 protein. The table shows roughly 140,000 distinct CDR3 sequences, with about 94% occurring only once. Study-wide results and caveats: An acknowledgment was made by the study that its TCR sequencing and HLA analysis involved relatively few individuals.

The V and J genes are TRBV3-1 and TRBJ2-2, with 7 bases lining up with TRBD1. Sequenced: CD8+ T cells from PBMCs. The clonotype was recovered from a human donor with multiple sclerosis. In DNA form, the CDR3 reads TGTGCCAGCAGCCAAGAAGCCCAGGGGGAGCGGACCGGGGAGCTGTTTTTT. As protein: CASSQEAQGERTGELFF.